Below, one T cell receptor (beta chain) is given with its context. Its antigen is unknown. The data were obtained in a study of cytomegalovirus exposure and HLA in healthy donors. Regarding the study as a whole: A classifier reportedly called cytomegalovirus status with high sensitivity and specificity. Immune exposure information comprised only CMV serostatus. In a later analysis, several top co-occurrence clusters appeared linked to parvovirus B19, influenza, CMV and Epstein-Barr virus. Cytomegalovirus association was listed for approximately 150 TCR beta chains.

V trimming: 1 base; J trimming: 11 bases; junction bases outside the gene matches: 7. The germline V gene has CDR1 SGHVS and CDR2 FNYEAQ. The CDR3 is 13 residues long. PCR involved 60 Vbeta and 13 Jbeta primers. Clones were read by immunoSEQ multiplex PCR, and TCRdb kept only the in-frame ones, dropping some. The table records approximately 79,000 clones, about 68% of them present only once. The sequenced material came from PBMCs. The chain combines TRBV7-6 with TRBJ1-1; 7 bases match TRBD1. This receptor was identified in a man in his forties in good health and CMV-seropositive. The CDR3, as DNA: TGTGCCAGCAGCTTAGTGGAGGGGGCATACGCTTTCTTT. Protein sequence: CASSLVEGAYAFF.